Below, 32 T cell receptor beta chains from the same sample are listed, as sequenced in a study of blood T cells in healthy people across ages. Primed by a sample-barcoded 5' primer and a J-beta primer mix, a second PCR proceeded for roughly 6 to 12 cycles. TCRdb reprocessed the 5' RACE reads via MiXCR and lists one record per CDR3 protein. The profile shows about 780,000 distinct CDR3 sequences, 62% of them singletons. The sequenced material came from blood. The receptors derive from a man younger than 45 in good health.

Remarks on this clonotype: At one end the junction does not follow the germline gene, possibly because of a read error. The chain has TRBV15 and TRBJ2-4; TRBD2 is a possible D gene (7 bases). Germline values: CDR1 LNHNV, CDR2 YYDKDF (reference sequence). The CDR3 length is 18 residues. CDR3 region: CATSRVGGAPLAKNIQYF. CDR3 in DNA: TGCGCCACCAGCAGAGTTGGGGGGGCACCACTAGCCAAAAACATTCAGTACTTC.

The CDR3 region is CASRQGSFINEQFF. CDR3 in DNA: TGTGCCAGCAGACAGGGGTCCTTCATCAATGAGCAGTTCTTC. This chain links TRBV6-6 with TRBJ2-1; TRBD1 matches at 7 bases. With 6 bases clipped from V and 6 bases from J, the junction kept 8 bases outside the gene matches. Germline-derived CDR1 and CDR2 are MNHNY and SVGAGI (reference sequence). The CDR3 length is 14 residues.

This clonotype was seen a few times. The DNA is omitted, as the CDR3 cannot be located on it reliably, and the CDR3 follows TCRdb's listing. The chain links TRBV7-2 to TRBJ2-7; the table assigns TRBD2, which was not confirmed against the DNA. Inclusive of both ends, the CDR3 amounts to 18 amino acids. Germline V gene sequence: CDR1 SGHTA, CDR2 FQGNSA. CDR3 in amino acids: CASSSSGLAGGPSYEQYF.

This rearrangement joins TRBV3-1 to TRBJ2-4; tentatively, D is TRBD1 (5 bases). The DNA end is a closer match to TRBJ2-7, so the J assignment may be wrong. Germline V gives CDR1 LGHDT, CDR2 YNNKEL (reference sequence). The CDR3 is 13 residues long. CDR3 protein: CASSQDQGLEQYF. The CDR3 DNA sequence: TGTGCCAGCAGCCAAGATCAGGGTCTCGAGCAGTACTTC.

In this sample, this clonotype turned up once. The chain links TRBV4-3 to TRBJ1-4; no clear D. CDR1 and CDR2 from the germline V gene are LGHNA and YSLEER. V lost 1 base, J lost 11 bases, and 11 bases lay in between. The CDR3 covers 13 residues. The CDR3 loop reads CASSQGAREKLFF. The CDR3 nucleotides read TGCGCCAGCAGCCAAGGGGCTAGGGAGAAACTGTTTTTT.

This clonotype has just a few counts. The chain employs TRBV10-3 and TRBJ2-5, with 10 nucleotides matching TRBD2. The CDR3 contains 15 residues. Germline loops: CDR1 ENHRY, CDR2 SYGVKD. The ends lost 6 bases at V and 3 bases at J; junction bases unmatched: 7. CDR3 residues: CAISPLAGLEETQYF. The CDR3, as DNA: TGTGCCATCAGCCCACTAGCGGGGCTAGAAGAGACCCAGTACTTC.

The chain employs TRBV4-3 and TRBJ2-1, with 14 bases that match TRBD2. The CDR3 spans 16 residues. V lost 1 base, J lost 8 bases, and 4 bases stayed unmatched. Germline V gene lookup returns CDR1 LGHNA and CDR2 YSLEER. The CDR3 DNA reads as TGCGCCAGCAGCCAAGGACTAGCGGGGGGGTACGATGAGCAGTTCTTC. As protein: CASSQGLAGGYDEQFF.

For this clonotype: Possible read error: a much larger clone is one base away. The gene calls are TRBV6-5 and TRBJ2-7; TRBD1 matches at 11 bases. V lost 6 bases to trimming and J lost 5 bases; unmatched junction nucleotides: 9. Germline CDR1 and CDR2: MNHEY and SVGAGI. The CDR3 runs 15 residues. CDR3 protein: CASRSGTGGKDEQYF. The CDR3 bases are TGTGCCAGCAGATCCGGGACAGGGGGAAAAGACGAGCAGTACTTC.

The rearrangement links TRBV6-4 to TRBJ1-2; D gene unclear. Germline V gives CDR1 MRHNA, CDR2 SNTAGT. Between the trimmed V and J ends, which lost 3 bases and 4 bases, there was a span of 18 bases. This CDR3 has 16 amino acids. CDR3 DNA: TGTGCCAGCAGTGAATCTAGGACCTCCCAGTCCTATGGCTACACCTTC. Protein sequence: CASSESRTSQSYGYTF.

This clonotype was detected a few times. This rearrangement joins TRBV20-1 to TRBJ2-3; TRBD2 agrees at 9 bases. This CDR3 has 14 amino acids. The germline V gene has CDR1 DFQATT and CDR2 SNEGSKA (reference sequence). Trimming removed 6 bases from V and 0 bases from J; junction bases left unmatched: 4. The CDR3 DNA reads as TGCAGTGCAGACACTAGCGGGAGCACAGATACGCAGTATTTT. It encodes CSADTSGSTDTQYF.

This clonotype was detected only a few times. The chain recombines TRBV29-1 with TRBJ2-3; TRBD1 agrees at 9 bases. This CDR3 has 14 amino acids. The trim removed 4 bases at V and 3 bases at J, leaving 5 bases unmatched. Germline loops: CDR1 SQVTM, CDR2 ANQGSEA. CDR3 sequence: CSVVRDRETDTQYF. DNA of the CDR3: TGCAGCGTTGTAAGGGACAGGGAAACAGATACGCAGTATTTT.

The rearrangement links TRBV7-2 to TRBJ1-6; the match to TRBD1 covers 10 bases. CDR1 SGHTA and CDR2 FQGNSA come from the germline V gene. The CDR3 runs 18 residues. V gave up 4 bases and J gave up 0 bases; unmatched junction bases: 6. The CDR3 DNA sequence: TGTGCCAGCAGCTGGGGACAGGGGCAGAGCTCCTATAATTCACCCCTCCACTTT. Encoded protein: CASSWGQGQSSYNSPLHF.

The chain links TRBV12-3 or TRBV12-4 to TRBJ2-7; D gene uncertain. Deletions cut 6 bases from V and 3 bases from J, with 12 bases between. This CDR3 contains 13 residues. The CDR3 region is CASSLSPNYEQYF. The CDR3 DNA follows: TGTGCCAGCAGCCTCTCCCCGAACTACGAGCAGTACTTC.

The chain couples TRBV20-1 to TRBJ2-7; D might be TRBD1 or TRBD2, each matching 5 bases. The CDR3 covers 14 residues. Germline assignment: CDR1 DFQATT and CDR2 SNEGSKA (reference sequence). Trimming took off 0 bases at V and 2 bases at J, with 11 bases between the two ends. CDR3 loop: CSARDRDGPYEQYF. The CDR3, as DNA: TGCAGTGCTAGAGATAGGGACGGTCCCTACGAGCAGTACTTC.

This clonotype appeared a single time. A single base separates this from a much larger clone, so it may be a read error. V gene TRBV6-6 combines with J gene TRBJ1-3; D is perhaps TRBD1 (5 bases). This CDR3 spans 13 amino acids. Germline V lookup: CDR1 MNHNY, CDR2 SVGAGI (reference sequence). The DNA for the CDR3 is TGTGCCAGCAGTGACAGTGGAGGAGACACCGTATATTTT. It codes for CASSDSGGDTVYF.

The gene calls are TRBV15 and TRBJ2-1; a weak D match, TRBD2 (6 bases). Germline V gene lookup returns CDR1 LNHNV and CDR2 YYDKDF (reference sequence). CDR3 length: 15 residues. V was pared by 1 base and J by 2 bases, with 9 bases between. CDR3 DNA sequence: TGTGCCACCAGCAGAGGGGACTTGGCCTACAATGAGCAGTTCTTC. As protein: CATSRGDLAYNEQFF.

This clonotype turned up a few times. This chain connects TRBV7-4 to TRBJ1-2, with 10 bases identical to TRBD1. Per germline, CDR1 SGHVT and CDR2 SQSDAQ. The CDR3 is 15 amino acids. With 0 bases clipped from V and 7 bases from J, the junction kept 5 bases outside the gene matches. DNA for the CDR3: TGTGCCAGCAGCTTAGCACCGGGACAGGGGTTTGGCTACACCTTC. This encodes CASSLAPGQGFGYTF.

The genes are TRBV5-6 and TRBJ2-1; D is perhaps TRBD2 (6 bases). There are 14 residues in the CDR3. In germline, CDR1 is SGHDT, CDR2 YYEEEE. The V and J ends lost 4 bases and 6 bases respectively, with 14 bases between them. Written as DNA, the CDR3 is TGTGCCAGCAGCGTCAGGGACTCAGGCAATGAGCAGTTCTTC. As protein: CASSVRDSGNEQFF.

A note on this clonotype: Compared with germline, one end of the junction differs, possibly owing to a read error. This chain uses TRBV12-3 or TRBV12-4 with TRBJ2-5; D gene ambiguous. The DNA matches TRBJ2-7 better at its end, which makes the J call doubtful. The length of the CDR3 is 12 residues. DNA of the CDR3: TGTGCCAGCAGTTTACTCTCCCACGAGCAGTACTTC. This gives the protein CASSLLSHEQYF.

The chain joins TRBV29-1 to TRBJ2-5, with TRBD2 as a possible D gene (6 bases). V shed 7 bases and J shed 5 bases, with 20 bases lying between them. The CDR3 extends over 14 amino acids. CDR1 and CDR2 (germline): SQVTM, ANQGSEA. The CDR3 loop reads CSAVRDWIGETQYF. The CDR3 bases are TGCAGCGCTGTCCGGGACTGGATCGGTGAGACCCAGTACTTC.

The gene calls are TRBV4-3 and TRBJ2-7; D not resolved. The V end was cut by 2 bases, the J end by 3 bases, with 8 bases between. The V gene's germline CDR1 is LGHNA and CDR2 YSLEER. The length of the CDR3 is 13 residues. The CDR3 DNA reads TGCGCCAGCAGCCAAACAGAACTCTACGAGCAGTACTTC. Amino acid sequence: CASSQTELYEQYF.

The chain is built from TRBV3-1 and TRBJ1-5; D is undetermined. Trimming stripped 1 base from V and 4 bases from J, with 5 bases between. CDR3 length: 13 residues. The germline V gene has CDR1 LGHDT and CDR2 YNNKEL (reference sequence). The CDR3 spells CASSQALNQPQHF. DNA for the CDR3: TGTGCCAGCAGCCAAGCTCTAAATCAGCCCCAGCATTTT.

A few counts support this clonotype. The V gene is TRBV6-2 or TRBV6-3, the J gene TRBJ2-1; 13 positions agree with TRBD2. CDR3 length: 17 amino acids. Germline V CDR1 and CDR2: MNHEY, SVGEGT. J gave up 3 bases and V 6 bases, and 8 bases lay outside the gene matches. CDR3 protein: CASSPRTSGGRYNEQFF. The CDR3 DNA reads TGTGCCAGCAGCCCGCGGACTAGCGGGGGCCGCTACAATGAGCAGTTCTTC.

This clonotype was observed a few times. The genes are TRBV10-3 and TRBJ2-1; 10 positions agree with TRBD2. The length of the CDR3 is 18 residues. Germline values: CDR1 ENHRY, CDR2 SYGVKD. With V trimmed by 2 bases and J by 3 bases, 10 bases remained unmatched. CDR3 loop: CAISEIVLAGLDYNEQFF. CDR3 DNA: TGTGCCATCAGTGAGATCGTACTAGCGGGGCTGGACTACAATGAGCAGTTCTTC.

The chain is built from TRBV5-1 and TRBJ1-2, with 10 bases fitting TRBD1. CDR1 and CDR2 (germline): SGHRS, YFSETQ. This CDR3 spans 15 amino acids. The V segment lost 0 bases and the J segment 6 bases; nucleotides outside the gene matches: 5. For the CDR3, the DNA is TGCGCCAGCAGCTTGGGACAGGGGGCAGTGGATGGCTACACCTTC. This gives the protein CASSLGQGAVDGYTF.

On this clonotype: Its ends do not fully match the called genes, so a read error is possible. The chain combines TRBV4-2 with TRBJ1-1; tentatively, D is TRBD1 (5 bases). This CDR3 is built from 15 residues. Germline values: CDR1 LGHNA, CDR2 YNFKEQ. As DNA, the CDR3 is TGTGCCAGCATCCAAGATGGGGCCGCGGGCACTGAAGCTTTCTTT. Translated, it gives CASIQDGAAGTEAFF.

The V call is TRBV20-1, the J call TRBJ2-7, with 12 bases aligning to TRBD1. The DNA end is a closer match to TRBJ2-4, so the J assignment may be wrong. CDR3 length: 14 amino acids. Germline values: CDR1 DFQATT, CDR2 SNEGSKA (reference sequence). The CDR3 protein is CSAGTGGAGNIQYF. CDR3 nucleotides: TGCAGTGCTGGGACAGGGGGCGCGGGGAACATTCAGTACTTC.

V and J are TRBV7-9 and TRBJ1-2; D is perhaps TRBD1 (5 bases). The CDR3 sequence is 17 residues long. Germline CDR1 SEHNR, CDR2 FQNEAQ (reference sequence). V shed 5 bases and J shed 0 bases, with 19 bases lying between them. The CDR3 coding sequence is TGTGCCAGCAGCGACCGGGACGGTGAAGCCTCTAACTATGGCTACACCTTC. Translating gives CASSDRDGEASNYGYTF.

At least ten counts were recorded for this clonotype. The rearrangement uses TRBV6-2 or TRBV6-3 and TRBJ2-1, with 7 positions matching TRBD1. The CDR3 is 14 residues long. V trimming: 8 bases; J trimming: 0 bases; junction bases outside the gene matches: 4. CDR1 is MNHEY and CDR2 is SVGEGT in the germline V gene. The CDR3 reads CASRGGGSYNEQFF. The CDR3 DNA follows: TGTGCCAGCCGAGGGGGCGGCTCCTACAATGAGCAGTTCTTC.

The sample holds a few counts of this clonotype. This sequence joins TRBV12-3 or TRBV12-4 and TRBJ1-2; D is uncertain. The CDR3 has 13 residues. V was trimmed by 8 bases and J by 8 bases, leaving 18 bases between them. DNA of the CDR3: TGTGCCAGCGCCCCGGCAGTCAACGGGGGCTACACCTTC. Protein sequence: CASAPAVNGGYTF.

This clonotype was counted between two and nine times. The V call is TRBV20-1, the J call TRBJ2-3; D is undetermined. Germline CDR1 reads DFQATT; CDR2 reads SNEGSKA (reference sequence). The V end lost 4 bases, the J end lost 4 bases, and 12 bases lay between the germline ends. CDR3 length: 13 amino acids. The CDR3 protein is CSATVIGADTQYF. In nucleotides, the CDR3 is TGCAGTGCTACGGTTATTGGGGCAGATACGCAGTATTTT.

About this clonotype itself: Its ends do not fully match the called genes, so a read error is possible. This chain connects TRBV5-1 to TRBJ1-6, with D perhaps matching TRBD1 (5 bases). The CDR3 has 15 amino acids. Germline CDR1 reads SGHRS; CDR2 reads YFSETQ. The CDR3 is CANSLGLSYNSPLHF. DNA of the CDR3: TGCGCCAACAGCTTGGGACTCAGCTATAATTCACCCCTCCACTTT.